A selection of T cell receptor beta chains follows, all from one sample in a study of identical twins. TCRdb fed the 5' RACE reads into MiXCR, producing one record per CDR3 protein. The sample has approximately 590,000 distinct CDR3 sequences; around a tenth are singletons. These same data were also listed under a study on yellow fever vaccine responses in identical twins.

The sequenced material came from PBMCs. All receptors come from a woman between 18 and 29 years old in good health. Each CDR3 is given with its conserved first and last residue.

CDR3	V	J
CASSGQSSYEQYF	TRBV2	TRBJ2-7
CASIATGTPQETQYF	TRBV6-1	TRBJ2-5
CASSLAPRDRGLWEQYF	TRBV12-3/TRBV12-4	TRBJ2-7
CASSLAQDERYTDTQYF	TRBV7-6	TRBJ2-3
CASSQVQGVAGEGNEQFF	TRBV3-1	TRBJ2-1
CASSPVDPEETQYF	TRBV5-1	TRBJ2-5
CASSAKTGGFPEAFF	TRBV21-1	TRBJ1-1
CASSSQGAGETQYF	TRBV12-3/TRBV12-4	TRBJ2-5
CATTWRGGTDTQYF	TRBV28	TRBJ2-3
CASKDLQGMSRQNIQYF	TRBV27	TRBJ2-4
CASSPGPQRGAGELFF	TRBV11-3	TRBJ2-2
CASMSSQSSYNEQFF	TRBV4-1	TRBJ2-1
CSASRQVEPYEQYF	TRBV20-1	TRBJ2-7
CASSRDRWKKSSYEQYF	TRBV6-2/TRBV6-3	TRBJ2-7
CASRGSADYYGYTF	TRBV2	TRBJ1-2
CSAIGTSGMNEQFF	TRBV29-1	TRBJ2-1
CASSSSSNLAGIGYTQYF	TRBV7-3	TRBJ2-3
CASSASSSGSRYEQYF	TRBV7-2	TRBJ2-7
CASSPTLTGLGEKLFF	TRBV3-1	TRBJ1-4
CASSSTGIGETQYF	TRBV18	TRBJ2-5
CASSQVFPTSEQYF	TRBV3-1	TRBJ2-7
CASSQGGQAEKLFF	TRBV4-1	TRBJ1-4
CASTYRGSQSYEQYF	TRBV28	TRBJ2-7
CASSVSGADTQYF	TRBV9	TRBJ2-3
CASSWTGTGGANTGELFF	TRBV5-1	TRBJ2-2
CASSIILQSTDTQYF	TRBV19	TRBJ2-3
CASSQAGTGAPNEQFF	TRBV4-2	TRBJ2-1
CASSFTITGNTGELFF	TRBV12-3/TRBV12-4	TRBJ2-2
CASSLGPRNEQYF	TRBV5-1	TRBJ2-7
CASSGWREANEQFF	TRBV2	TRBJ2-1
CASSLKQVYGYTF	TRBV7-2	TRBJ1-2
CASSLASSGLYNEQFF	TRBV7-2	TRBJ2-1
CATSSYSPAGELFF	TRBV15	TRBJ2-2
CASSYLGRGQSEAFF	TRBV12-3/TRBV12-4	TRBJ1-1
CASREGGVVNQPQHF	TRBV12-3/TRBV12-4	TRBJ1-5
CSVEPRDRAPGELFF	TRBV29-1	TRBJ2-2
CASSPQSGGGNTIYF	TRBV9	TRBJ1-3
CASLYSGGQETQYF	TRBV7-9	TRBJ2-5
CASSLTGTGGSGGETQYF	TRBV18	TRBJ2-5
CASTLSGGYTEAFF	TRBV6-1	TRBJ1-1
CSARETSAEQFF	TRBV20-1	TRBJ2-1
CASTEGGRGTDTQYF	TRBV12-3/TRBV12-4	TRBJ2-3
CSAGGEWPRYEQYF	TRBV20-1	TRBJ2-7
CASHRGSSEVLFF	TRBV7-2	TRBJ2-2
CSARGDYEQYF	TRBV20-1	TRBJ2-7
CASSQDLGGGYEQYF	TRBV3-1	TRBJ2-7
CASSPRVGELFF	TRBV12-3/TRBV12-4	TRBJ2-2
CASSLAVGNGYTF	TRBV12-3/TRBV12-4	TRBJ1-2
CASSLGGTGDYNEQFF	TRBV5-1	TRBJ2-1
CASSSGRAIQETQYF	TRBV11-1	TRBJ2-5
CASSRGTGGKNEAFF	TRBV7-3	TRBJ1-1
CAIIGRAFFTDTQYF	TRBV10-3	TRBJ2-3
CASSSSGDNEQFF	TRBV28	TRBJ2-1
CSARNRDLDYNEQFF	TRBV20-1	TRBJ2-1
CASSLTSGQGPPGEQFF	TRBV5-1	TRBJ2-1